A single sample is the source of the 29 T cell receptor beta chains below, sequenced in a study of cytomegalovirus exposure and HLA in healthy donors. PCR employed 60 Vbeta and 13 Jbeta primers. Profiled with immunoSEQ multiplex PCR; TCRdb holds only in-frame clones, not every one. The sample includes under 300,000 clones, around nine tenths seen only once; the top ten take 1.7%. The sample taken for sequencing was PBMCs. These receptors were taken from a girl under 10 years old in good health and CMV-seronegative.

Written as DNA, the CDR3 is TGTGCCAGCAGCCGGACTAGCGGTTACAATGAGCAGTTCTTC. Translated: CASSRTSGYNEQFF. This chain links TRBV7-6 with TRBJ2-1, with 10 nucleotides matching TRBD2. V shed 5 bases, J shed 4 bases, and the junction held 2 bases outside the gene matches. The length of the CDR3 is 14 residues. In germline, CDR1 is SGHVS, CDR2 FNYEAQ.

This clone was seen only a few times. The gene calls are TRBV9 and TRBJ2-5, with D perhaps TRBD2 (5 bases). V shed 0 bases and J shed 3 bases, with 12 bases lying between them. The CDR3 contains 15 residues. Germline-derived CDR1 and CDR2 are SGDLS and YYNGEE. The CDR3 here is CASSVASRREETQYF. The CDR3 DNA reads TGTGCCAGCAGCGTAGCGAGCAGGCGGGAAGAGACCCAGTACTTC.

This rearrangement joins TRBV30 to TRBJ2-7, with a possible D match to TRBD1 (5 bases). The CDR3 length is 13 residues. Trimming shortened V by 1 base and J by 6 bases, and 13 bases separated the two germline ends. From germline, CDR1 is GTSNPN and CDR2 SVGIG (reference sequence). The CDR3 loop reads CAWSADQGAEQYF. The CDR3 bases are TGTGCCTGGAGTGCGGACCAGGGTGCCGAGCAGTACTTC.

The chain links TRBV27 to TRBJ1-1, with 12 bases that match TRBD1. V lost 6 bases, J lost 6 bases, and 8 bases stayed unmatched. CDR1 and CDR2 from the germline V gene are MNHEY and SMNVEV (reference sequence). CDR3 length: 15 amino acids. CDR3 sequence: CASRTRDRGRPEAFF. The CDR3 coding sequence is TGTGCCAGCAGGACCCGGGACAGGGGGCGTCCTGAAGCTTTCTTT.

The gene calls are TRBV18 and TRBJ1-3; 8 bases match TRBD1. The CDR3 is 17 residues long. With V trimmed by 3 bases and J by 4 bases, 11 bases remained unmatched. Germline CDR1 reads KGHSH; CDR2 reads LQKENI. CDR3 in amino acids: CASSPLSRGTGGNTIYF. CDR3 bases: TGTGCCAGCTCACCTCTTAGTCGGGGGACAGGCGGAAACACCATATATTTT.

This clone was counted a single time. V is TRBV5-1 and J is TRBJ2-7, with D possibly matching TRBD2 (6 bases). CDR1 SGHRS and CDR2 YFSETQ come from the germline V gene. This CDR3 comprises 14 residues. Trimming left V 4 bases short and J 0 bases short, with 11 bases between. CDR3 in amino acids: CASSRDSLSYEQYF. CDR3 sequence (DNA): TGCGCCAGCAGCAGGGACTCCCTCTCCTACGAGCAGTACTTC.

This rearrangement joins TRBV27 to TRBJ2-3, with a weak D call TRBD1 (6 bases). The germline gives CDR1 MNHEY, CDR2 SMNVEV (reference sequence). Trimming took off 3 bases at V and 6 bases at J, with 13 bases between the two ends. The CDR3 totals 14 residues. The CDR3 loop is CASSFLLQGDTQYF. The DNA of the CDR3 is TGTGCCAGCAGTTTTCTACTTCAGGGGGATACGCAGTATTTT.

The V and J genes are TRBV11-2 and TRBJ2-5; D call uncertain. V shed 6 bases and J shed 1 base, with 9 bases lying between them. Germline-derived CDR1 and CDR2 are SGHAT and FQNNGV. The CDR3 runs 13 residues. In nucleotides, the CDR3 is TGTGCCAGCAGTCGCGCCGTCCAAGAGACCCAGTACTTC. Residues: CASSRAVQETQYF.

The chain employs TRBV28 and TRBJ2-3, with 8 bases lining up with TRBD1. The CDR3 length is 14 residues. With V trimmed by 4 bases and J by 6 bases, 6 bases remained unmatched. Germline loops: CDR1 MDHEN, CDR2 SYDVKM. CDR3 in amino acids: CASSSGGPGDTQYF. CDR3 sequence (DNA): TGTGCCAGCAGTTCAGGGGGCCCCGGGGATACGCAGTATTTT.

This sequence joins TRBV27 and TRBJ2-7; 9 positions agree with TRBD2. The CDR3 is 15 residues long. Germline lookup yields CDR1 MNHEY and CDR2 SMNVEV (reference sequence). V lost 3 bases, J lost 3 bases, and 6 bases stayed unmatched. CDR3 loop: CASSLASGDYYEQYF. As DNA, the CDR3 is TGTGCCAGCAGTTTGGCTAGCGGGGATTACTACGAGCAGTACTTC.

This clone was seen a few times. V gene TRBV10-3 combines with J gene TRBJ2-1; 11 nucleotides align to TRBD2. The CDR3 is 14 amino acids. Germline values: CDR1 ENHRY, CDR2 SYGVKD. With V trimmed by 5 bases and J by 7 bases, 4 bases remained unmatched. Here the CDR3 DNA reads TGTGCCATCAGTACTAGCGGGAGATCTAATGAGCAGTTCTTC. Encoded protein: CAISTSGRSNEQFF.

A note on this clone: One junction end does not reproduce the germline sequence, and a read error may be involved. The CDR3 DNA sequence: TGTGCCAGCGGCTTAGCGGGACAGTCCTATGGCTACACCTTC. Translation gives CASGLAGQSYGYTF. The chain combines TRBV7-9 with TRBJ1-2; 7 nucleotides line up with TRBD1. In germline, CDR1 is SEHNR, CDR2 FQNEAQ (reference sequence). The length of the CDR3 is 14 residues.

This clone has a handful of counts. This chain's CDR3 is CASSVGTGFYNEQFF. CDR3 in DNA: TGTGCCAGCAGCGTGGGGACAGGGTTCTACAATGAGCAGTTCTTC. J is TRBJ2-1 and V is TRBV9, with TRBD1 matching 9 bases. Trimming removed 2 bases from V and 3 bases from J; junction bases left unmatched: 3. The CDR3 consists of 15 residues. Germline values: CDR1 SGDLS, CDR2 YYNGEE.

This chain uses TRBV10-3 with TRBJ1-2; the D is unclear. Looked up from germline, CDR1 is ENHRY and CDR2 is SYGVKD. V lost 2 bases and J lost 2, with 6 bases in between. This CDR3 region has 13 residues. CDR3 DNA sequence: TGTGCCATCAGTGAGGGGCCGAACTATGGCTACACCTTC. The encoded protein is CAISEGPNYGYTF.

A single count supports this clone. This chain uses TRBV27 with TRBJ1-1; D gene ambiguous. V was trimmed by 6 bases and J by 10 bases, leaving 15 bases between them. Looked up from germline, CDR1 is MNHEY and CDR2 is SMNVEV (reference sequence). The CDR3 is 12 residues long. DNA for the CDR3: TGTGCCAGCAGCAATTCCGGGGAGGTAGCTTTCTTT. It encodes CASSNSGEVAFF.

The chain links TRBV21-1 to TRBJ2-3; the table's D gene call, TRBD2, was not cross checked with the DNA. TRBV21-1 is reported as a pseudogene. The CDR3 totals 14 residues. CDR3: CASSIGLAGVKQYF. The CDR3 DNA is TGTGCCAGCAGCATTGGACTAGCGGGAGTAAAGCAGTATTTT.

This sequence joins TRBV6-5 and TRBJ1-5; D ambiguous. Trimming pared 2 bases from V and 0 bases from J, leaving 8 bases between. Germline lookup yields CDR1 MNHEY and CDR2 SVGAGI. The CDR3 has 15 amino acids. CDR3 residues: CASSYTGHSNQPQHF. Here the CDR3 DNA reads TGTGCCAGCAGTTACACCGGTCATAGCAATCAGCCCCAGCATTTT.

The chain recombines TRBV19 with TRBJ2-5; 7 nucleotides align to TRBD1. CDR1 LNHDA and CDR2 SQIVND come from the germline V gene (reference sequence). This CDR3 is built from 13 residues. V lost 4 bases to trimming and J lost 4 bases; unmatched junction nucleotides: 3. Here the CDR3 reads CASSKNRGETQYF. CDR3 in DNA: TGTGCCAGTAGTAAAAACAGGGGAGAGACCCAGTACTTC.

This sequence joins TRBV5-1 and TRBJ2-2; 8 bases are shared with TRBD1. The germline CDR1 and CDR2 sequences are SGHRS and YFSETQ. The ends lost 8 bases at V and 6 bases at J; junction bases unmatched: 6. The CDR3 consists of 13 residues. CDR3 coding DNA: TGCGCCAGTCGGACGACAGGGGCCGGGGAGCTGTTTTTT. The encoded protein is CASRTTGAGELFF.

The rearrangement links TRBV29-1 to TRBJ1-1, with D uncertain. The germline gives CDR1 SQVTM, CDR2 ANQGSEA. Trimming cost V 7 bases and J 2 bases, with 17 bases left between them. This CDR3 has 14 residues. In DNA form, the CDR3 reads TGCAGCGCCCTAACGGGTTCTGGAAACACTGAAGCTTTCTTT. Amino acids: CSALTGSGNTEAFF.

J is TRBJ1-2 and V is TRBV6-5, with 8 bases lining up with TRBD1. The CDR3 has 14 residues. The V gene end was trimmed by 5 bases and the J gene end by 6 bases; junction bases not matched to a gene: 8. Germline V gene lookup returns CDR1 MNHEY and CDR2 SVGAGI. The CDR3 spells CASSRTRTGNGYTF. The CDR3 bases are TGTGCCAGCAGTCGAACCCGGACAGGGAATGGCTACACCTTC.

The V gene is TRBV28, the J gene TRBJ1-1; the D is unclear. The CDR3 totals 15 residues. V was pared by 5 bases and J by 0 bases, with 13 bases between. CDR1 and CDR2 (germline): MDHEN, SYDVKM. CDR3 amino acids: CASSDSSGVNTEAFF. The CDR3 coding sequence is TGTGCCAGCAGTGACTCCTCCGGGGTGAACACTGAAGCTTTCTTT.

This clone came up once. The rearrangement joins TRBV19 to TRBJ1-1; the D is unclear. V gave up 2 bases and J gave up 1 base, with 11 bases separating them. The CDR3 contains 15 residues. Germline V gene sequence: CDR1 LNHDA, CDR2 SQIVND (reference sequence). CDR3 in amino acids: CASSIRGRENTEAFF. The CDR3 DNA reads as TGTGCCAGTAGTATACGGGGAAGGGAGAACACTGAAGCTTTCTTT.

The chain couples TRBV6-5 to TRBJ1-1, with D tentatively TRBD1 (6 bases). With 5 bases removed from V and 1 base from J, the gap between germline ends came to 14 bases. The CDR3 spans 15 residues. Germline CDR1 is MNHEY and CDR2 is SVGAGI. The CDR3, as DNA: TGTGCCAGCAGTAACCCACAGGGTGCGAACACTGAAGCTTTCTTT. Amino acids: CASSNPQGANTEAFF.

As concerns this clone: The sample has other DNA sequences that encode this CDR3 too. V gene TRBV29-1 combines with J gene TRBJ2-3, with D uncertain. Trimming cost V 6 bases and J 0 bases, with 7 bases left between them. CDR3 length: 12 residues. Germline loops: CDR1 SQVTM, CDR2 ANQGSEA. The CDR3 nucleotides read TGCAGCGTGGCACCTAGCACAGATACGCAGTATTTT. Its protein product is CSVAPSTDTQYF.

V usage is TRBV19 and J usage is TRBJ2-7, with D hard to call. Trimming cost V 2 bases and J 0 bases, with 8 bases left between them. This CDR3 is built from 14 residues. Germline-derived CDR1 and CDR2 are LNHDA and SQIVND (reference sequence). CDR3 DNA sequence: TGTGCCAGTAGTATAACGGCAGGCTCCTACGAGCAGTACTTC. Its translation: CASSITAGSYEQYF.

The V call is TRBV7-8, the J call TRBJ2-1, with 11 bases identical to TRBD2. J lost 5 bases, V lost 5 bases, and 17 bases had no gene match. From germline, CDR1 is SGHVS and CDR2 FQNEAQ. The CDR3 extends over 19 amino acids. The CDR3: CASSTKATLGLADNNEQFF. The CDR3 region has the DNA TGTGCCAGCAGCACGAAAGCTACCTTGGGACTAGCGGACAACAATGAGCAGTTCTTC.

This clone came up a few times. V usage is TRBV18 and J usage is TRBJ2-3; 14 bases align to TRBD2. This CDR3 region has 17 residues. J lost 5 bases, V lost 3 bases, and 7 bases had no gene match. Germline V gene lookup returns CDR1 KGHSH and CDR2 LQKENI. In nucleotides, the CDR3 is TGTGCCAGCTCACCCGTCGGGACTAGCGGGAGTTTAGATACGCAGTATTTT. This translates into CASSPVGTSGSLDTQYF.

V and J are TRBV9 and TRBJ2-5, with TRBD2 identical over 9 bases. CDR3 length: 15 amino acids. V trimming: 0 bases; J trimming: 5 bases; junction bases outside the gene matches: 5. The germline CDR1 and CDR2 sequences are SGDLS and YYNGEE. The CDR3 loop reads CASSVGGGAGETQYF. The CDR3 DNA reads as TGTGCCAGCAGCGTAGGCGGGGGGGCGGGGGAGACCCAGTACTTC.